These T cell receptor beta chains were read from a single sample in a study of lymphopenia after photon versus proton radiotherapy. Generated by immunoSEQ multiplex PCR, the TCRdb table keeps only in-frame clones and is missing some. The sample has approximately 150,000 clones; around nine tenths are singletons. Specimen: peripheral blood, collected from a patient treated with photon-based radiotherapy. The receptors were sampled from a man aged 50-59 years with gastric cancer. Each CDR3 is given with its conserved first and last residue. The D gene is left open where the match is weak. Only some rows state a clone size, as once, few, many or a class for expanded clones.

clone size	V gene	J gene	D gene	CDR3 protein	CDR3 DNA
NA	TRBV2	TRBJ1-1	NA	CASSANGNTEAFF	TGTGCCAGCAGTGCTAACGGGAACACTGAAGCTTTCTTT
NA	TRBV2	TRBJ2-7	TRBD2	CASGARSLAVSYEQYF	TGTGCCAGCGGCGCGCGGTCCCTAGCGGTCTCCTACGAGCAGTACTTC
once	TRBV10-3	TRBJ1-5	NA	CAIRGGANQPQHF	TGTGCCATCAGGGGGGGGGCGAATCAGCCCCAGCATTTT
NA	TRBV15	TRBJ2-2	TRBD1	CATSRAPGTGTGELFF	TGTGCCACCAGCAGAGCCCCTGGGACAGGGACCGGGGAGCTGTTTTTT
NA	TRBV30	TRBJ2-7	NA	CAWNRAGAGGEQYF	TGTGCCTGGAATCGGGCAGGGGCCGGTGGCGAGCAGTACTTC
NA	TRBV7-2	TRBJ2-1	NA	CASSLAGGLSYNEQFF	TGTGCCAGCAGCTTAGCTGGGGGGCTTTCCTACAATGAGCAGTTCTTC
NA	TRBV5-4	TRBJ2-5	NA	CASSLVSGLWETQYF	TGTGCCAGCAGCTTGGTATCGGGCCTTTGGGAGACCCAGTACTTC
NA	TRBV18	TRBJ2-2	TRBD2	CASSTSGTSGTGELFF	TGTGCCAGCAGCACGTCTGGGACTAGTGGCACCGGGGAGCTGTTTTTT
NA	TRBV7-8	TRBJ2-1	TRBD2	CASTKIVAGVSNEQFF	TGTGCCAGCACAAAGATTGTGGCGGGAGTTAGCAATGAGCAGTTCTTC
NA	TRBV5-1	TRBJ2-3	TRBD2	CASSLGLAGAGRQRDAQYF	TGCGCCAGCAGCTTGGGACTAGCGGGAGCCGGACGCCAAAGGGATGCGCAGTATTTT
once	TRBV19	TRBJ2-7	TRBD2	CASSIEAGASGSREQYF	TGTGCCAGTAGTATAGAGGCCGGGGCTAGCGGGAGCAGAGAGCAGTACTTC
NA	TRBV6-5	TRBJ2-7	TRBD2	CASSHEGLAAYEQYF	TGTGCCAGCAGTCACGAGGGACTAGCGGCCTACGAGCAGTACTTC
once	TRBV27	TRBJ2-3	TRBD2	CASMAGTSLSTDTQYF	TGTGCCAGCATGGCCGGGACTAGTTTAAGCACAGATACGCAGTATTTT
NA	TRBV6-1	TRBJ2-1	NA	CASSEEGERFF	TGTGCCAGCAGTGAAGAAGGGGAGCGGTTCTTC
once	TRBV28	TRBJ2-3	TRBD2	CASSLLRGTSGTTTQYF	TGTGCCAGCAGTTTACTCAGGGGGACTAGCGGGACAACTACGCAGTATTTT
NA	TRBV7-2	TRBJ2-7	TRBD1	CASSLVWDRGLYEQYF	TGTGCCAGCAGCTTAGTCTGGGACAGGGGTTTGTACGAGCAGTACTTC
NA	TRBV11-2	TRBJ2-2	TRBD2	CASSFQLAGVTGELFF	TGTGCCAGCAGCTTCCAACTAGCGGGAGTAACCGGGGAGCTGTTTTTT
NA	TRBV30	TRBJ2-7	TRBD1	CAWNRGRNYEQYF	TGTGCCTGGAACAGGGGGCGTAACTACGAGCAGTACTTC
NA	TRBV5-4	TRBJ1-4	TRBD1	CASSFLDREDEKLFF	TGTGCCAGCAGCTTCCTTGACAGGGAAGATGAAAAACTGTTTTTT
medium-sized	TRBV7-9	TRBJ2-7	NA	CASSSNRDMGTGEQYF	TGTGCCAGCAGCTCGAACCGGGACATGGGCACGGGGGAGCAGTACTTC
NA	TRBV7-3	TRBJ2-1	NA	CASSLNVGVYNEQFF	TGTGCCAGCAGCTTAAATGTGGGTGTCTACAATGAGCAGTTCTTC
NA	TRBV6-1	TRBJ1-1	TRBD1	CASSMTGGLYGAFF	TGTGCCAGCAGCATGACAGGGGGCCTTTACGGAGCTTTCTTT
few	TRBV19	TRBJ1-5	NA	CASRQAPQPQHF	TGTGCCAGTAGGCAGGCACCTCAGCCCCAGCATTTT
NA	TRBV7-2	TRBJ2-1	NA	CASSLIPVWNPSYNEQFF	TGTGCCAGCAGCTTAATCCCCGTTTGGAATCCCTCCTACAATGAGCAGTTCTTC
NA	TRBV10-3	TRBJ2-5	NA	CAISESSGSQETQYF	TGTGCCATCAGTGAGTCCTCAGGGTCCCAAGAGACCCAGTACTTC
NA	TRBV11-2	TRBJ2-4	NA	CASSLVPLGGNIQYF	TGTGCCAGCAGCTTAGTCCCGCTGGGTGGGAACATTCAGTACTTC
NA	TRBV11-2	TRBJ1-4	NA	CASSLAGSRDEKLFF	TGTGCCAGCAGCTTAGCGGGTTCAAGAGATGAAAAACTGTTTTTT
once	TRBV6-4	TRBJ2-7	TRBD2	CASPTREGYEQYF	TGTGCCAGTCCGACTAGGGAGGGCTACGAGCAGTACTTC
NA	TRBV7-6	TRBJ2-7	TRBD1	CASSSDRGLREQYF	TGTGCCAGCAGCTCCGACAGGGGTCTTCGGGAGCAGTACTTC
few	TRBV10-1	TRBJ2-3	NA	CASSESPSTDTQYF	TGCGCCAGCAGTGAGTCCCCAAGCACAGATACGCAGTATTTT
NA	TRBV30	TRBJ2-7	NA	CAWSPQGFRGIDEQYF	TGTGCCTGGAGTCCGCAGGGGTTTCGAGGGATCGACGAGCAGTACTTC
NA	TRBV9	TRBJ2-1	NA	CASSSTGPGSYNEQFF	TGTGCCAGCAGCTCAACAGGTCCGGGGTCCTACAATGAGCAGTTCTTC
NA	TRBV4-1	TRBJ1-4	NA	CASSRDEGNEKLFF	TGCGCCAGCAGCCGGGACGAAGGAAATGAAAAACTGTTTTTT
NA	TRBV28	TRBJ2-6	NA	CASSLIANPSGANVLTF	TGTGCCAGCAGTTTGATAGCCAACCCCTCTGGGGCCAACGTCCTGACTTTC
NA	TRBV6-6	TRBJ2-2	TRBD2	CASSPSGSGTGELFF	TGTGCCAGCAGTCCCAGCGGGAGCGGTACCGGGGAGCTGTTTTTT
NA	TRBV27	TRBJ2-1	NA	CASSTTTPDNEQFF	TGTGCCAGCAGTACCACTACACCCGACAATGAGCAGTTCTTC
NA	TRBV5-5	TRBJ2-2	TRBD1	CASSLEQGPDTGELFF	TGTGCCAGCAGCTTGGAACAGGGGCCGGACACCGGGGAGCTGTTTTTT
NA	TRBV6-5	TRBJ1-2	NA	CASRLDGNYGYTF	TGTGCCAGCAGATTGGACGGAAACTATGGCTACACCTTC
once	TRBV19	TRBJ2-1	TRBD2	CASRFQSGSSYNEQFF	TGTGCCAGTAGATTCCAAAGCGGGAGCTCCTACAATGAGCAGTTCTTC
NA	TRBV2	TRBJ2-7	TRBD2	CASSPAGLSSYEQYF	TGTGCCAGCAGTCCAGCGGGGTTAAGCTCCTACGAGCAGTACTTC
NA	TRBV7-8	TRBJ2-5	NA	CASSLSIQETQYF	TGTGCCAGCAGCTTATCGATACAAGAGACCCAGTACTTC
NA	TRBV6-5	TRBJ1-2	NA	CASSYGGQNYGYTF	TGTGCCAGCAGTTACGGCGGACAGAACTATGGCTACACCTTC
NA	TRBV18	TRBJ1-4	TRBD1	CASSPPGQSNEKLFF	TGTGCCAGCTCACCTCCGGGACAGTCTAATGAAAAACTGTTTTTT
NA	TRBV27	TRBJ1-5	TRBD1	CASSLRGGGGYNQPQHF	TGTGCCAGCAGTTTACGAGGGGGCGGGGGTTACAATCAGCCCCAGCATTTT
once	TRBV14	TRBJ2-7	NA	CASSAGQLEYYEQYF	TGTGCCAGCAGCGCCGGACAGTTAGAGTACTACGAGCAGTACTTC
NA	TRBV6-6	TRBJ1-3	NA	CASSYESSGNTIYF	TGTGCCAGCAGTTACGAGAGCTCTGGAAACACCATATATTTT
NA	TRBV7-9	TRBJ2-7	NA	CASSRDRDMDF	TGTGCCAGCAGCCGGGACCGGGACATGGACTTC
NA	TRBV6-1	TRBJ2-1	TRBD1	CASSDRTGMNYNEQFF	TGTGCCAGCAGTGACCGGACAGGGATGAACTACAATGAGCAGTTCTTC
NA	TRBV6-6	TRBJ2-6	NA	CASSPDRPNRVLTF	TGTGCCAGCAGTCCCGACAGGCCCAATCGCGTCCTGACTTTC
NA	TRBV15	TRBJ2-7	TRBD2	CATSSPREWTSGSGGSYEQYF	TGTGCCACCAGCAGCCCCAGGGAATGGACTAGCGGGAGCGGAGGGTCCTACGAGCAGTACTTC
NA	TRBV18	TRBJ2-7	TRBD2	CASSPPSLAESYEQYF	TGTGCCAGCTCACCACCTAGCCTAGCGGAGTCCTACGAGCAGTACTTC
NA	TRBV11-3	TRBJ1-1	NA	CASSEGGRQNTEAFF	TGTGCCAGCAGCGAGGGGGGACGGCAGAACACTGAAGCTTTCTTT
NA	TRBV20-1	TRBJ2-1	NA	CSAGSGNEQFF	TGCAGTGCTGGGTCTGGCAATGAGCAGTTCTTC
NA	TRBV5-5	TRBJ2-3	TRBD2	CASALAGLDADTQYF	TGTGCCAGTGCACTAGCGGGATTAGACGCAGATACGCAGTATTTT
NA	TRBV5-1	TRBJ2-7	TRBD1	CASSLPGQGIEQYF	TGCGCCAGCAGCTTACCGGGACAGGGTATCGAGCAGTACTTC